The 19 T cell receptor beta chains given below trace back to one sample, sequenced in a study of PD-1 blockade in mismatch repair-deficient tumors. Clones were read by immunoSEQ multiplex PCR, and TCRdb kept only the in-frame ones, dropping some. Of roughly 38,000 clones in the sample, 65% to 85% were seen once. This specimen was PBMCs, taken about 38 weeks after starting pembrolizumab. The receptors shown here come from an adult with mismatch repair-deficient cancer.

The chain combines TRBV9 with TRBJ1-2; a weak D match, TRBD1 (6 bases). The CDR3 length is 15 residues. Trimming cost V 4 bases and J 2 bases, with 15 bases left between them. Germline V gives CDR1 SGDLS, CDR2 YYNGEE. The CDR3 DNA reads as TGTGCCAGCAGCCAAACCCCCAGGGGAAACTATGGCTACACCTTC. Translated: CASSQTPRGNYGYTF.

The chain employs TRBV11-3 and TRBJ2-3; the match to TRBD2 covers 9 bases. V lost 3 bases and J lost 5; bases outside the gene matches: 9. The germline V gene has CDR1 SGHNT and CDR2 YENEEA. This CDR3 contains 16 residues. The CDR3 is CASSLGIAGVKDTQYF. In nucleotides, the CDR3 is TGTGCCAGCAGCTTGGGAATAGCGGGAGTAAAAGATACGCAGTATTTT.

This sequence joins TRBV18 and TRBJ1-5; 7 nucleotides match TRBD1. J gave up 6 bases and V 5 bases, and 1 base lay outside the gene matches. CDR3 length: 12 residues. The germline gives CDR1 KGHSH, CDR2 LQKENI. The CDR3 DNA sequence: TGTGCCAGCTCAGGGGACAGTCAGCCCCAGCATTTT. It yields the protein CASSGDSQPQHF.

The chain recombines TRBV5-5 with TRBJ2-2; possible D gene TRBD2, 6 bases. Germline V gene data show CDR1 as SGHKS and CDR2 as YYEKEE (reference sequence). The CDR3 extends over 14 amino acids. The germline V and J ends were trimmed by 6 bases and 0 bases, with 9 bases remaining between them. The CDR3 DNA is TGTGCCAGCAAGGAGGGACCGAACACCGGGGAGCTGTTTTTT. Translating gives CASKEGPNTGELFF. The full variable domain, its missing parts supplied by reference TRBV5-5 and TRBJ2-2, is DAGVTQSPTHLIKTRGQQVTLRCSPISGHKSVSWYQQVLGQGPQFIFQYYEKEERGRGNFPDRFSARQFPNYSSELNVNALLLGDSALYLCASKEGPNTGELFFGEGSRLTVL.

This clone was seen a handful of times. CDR3 region: CASSQYSSYEQYF. CDR3 DNA sequence: TGTGCCAGCAGCCAGTATAGCAGCTACGAGCAGTACTTC. The chain combines TRBV5-6 with TRBJ2-7; no reliable D call. The CDR3 totals 13 residues. Germline assignment: CDR1 SGHDT and CDR2 YYEEEE. Trimming took off 4 bases at V and 3 bases at J, with 11 bases between the two ends.

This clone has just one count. The CDR3 region has the DNA TGTGCCTGGAACCTCGGGACTAGCGGGAGATGGACCGGGGAGCTGTTTTTT. It codes for CAWNLGTSGRWTGELFF. V and J are TRBV30 and TRBJ2-2; 14 nucleotides line up with TRBD2. This CDR3 is built from 17 residues. CDR1 is GTSNPN and CDR2 is SVGIG in the germline V gene (reference sequence). V lost 4 bases, J lost 5 bases, and 9 bases stayed unmatched.

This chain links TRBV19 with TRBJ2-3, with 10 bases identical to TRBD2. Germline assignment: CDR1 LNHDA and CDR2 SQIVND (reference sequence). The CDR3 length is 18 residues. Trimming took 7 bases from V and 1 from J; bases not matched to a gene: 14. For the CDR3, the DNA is TGTGCCAGTAACTGGCCTACCCTAGCGGGAGATGGCACAGATACGCAGTATTTT. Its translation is CASNWPTLAGDGTDTQYF.

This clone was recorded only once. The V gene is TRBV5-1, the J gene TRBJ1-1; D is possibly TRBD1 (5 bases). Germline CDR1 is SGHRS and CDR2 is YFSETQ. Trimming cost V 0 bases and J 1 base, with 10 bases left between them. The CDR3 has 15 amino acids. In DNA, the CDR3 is TGCGCCAGCAGCTTGGCCGGGGGAGAGAACACTGAAGCTTTCTTT. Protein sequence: CASSLAGGENTEAFF. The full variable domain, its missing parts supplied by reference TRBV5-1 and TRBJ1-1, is KAGVTQTPRYLIKTRGQQVTLSCSPISGHRSVSWYQQTPGQGLQFLFEYFSETQRNKGNFPGRFSGRQFSNSRSEMNVSTLELGDSALYLCASSLAGGENTEAFFGQGTRLTVV.

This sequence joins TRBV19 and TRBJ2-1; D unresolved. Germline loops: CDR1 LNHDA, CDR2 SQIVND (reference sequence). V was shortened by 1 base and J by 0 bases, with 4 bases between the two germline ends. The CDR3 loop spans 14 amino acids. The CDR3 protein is CASSIAISYNEQFF. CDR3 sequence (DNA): TGTGCCAGTAGTATAGCAATCTCCTACAATGAGCAGTTCTTC.

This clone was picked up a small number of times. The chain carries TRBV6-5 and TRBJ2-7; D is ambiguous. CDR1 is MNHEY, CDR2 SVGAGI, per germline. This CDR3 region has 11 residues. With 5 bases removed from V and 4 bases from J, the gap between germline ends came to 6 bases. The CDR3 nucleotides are TGTGCCAGCAGTGCAGGTTACGAGCAGTACTTC. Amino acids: CASSAGYEQYF.

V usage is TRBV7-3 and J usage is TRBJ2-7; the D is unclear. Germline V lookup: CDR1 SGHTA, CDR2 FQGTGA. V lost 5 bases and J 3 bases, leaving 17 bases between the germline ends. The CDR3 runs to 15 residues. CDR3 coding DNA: TGTGCCAGCAGCGCCAACTTCGGTAATCACTACGAGCAGTACTTC. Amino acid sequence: CASSANFGNHYEQYF.

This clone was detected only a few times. CDR3 coding DNA: TGCGCCAGCCTTCCGGGACACGACGCTGGTGAGCAGTACTTC. Its translation is CASLPGHDAGEQYF. The rearrangement joins TRBV5-1 to TRBJ2-7; D may be TRBD1 (6 bases). Germline V gene lookup returns CDR1 SGHRS and CDR2 YFSETQ. CDR3 size: 14 residues. Between the trimmed V and J ends, which lost 7 bases and 7 bases, there was a span of 21 bases.

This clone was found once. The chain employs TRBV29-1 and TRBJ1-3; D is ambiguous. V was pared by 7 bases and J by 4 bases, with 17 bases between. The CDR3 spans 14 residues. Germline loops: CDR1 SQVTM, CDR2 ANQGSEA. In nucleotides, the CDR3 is TGCAGCGCCGAATTTAGAGGAGCCGGAAACACCATATATTTT. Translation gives CSAEFRGAGNTIYF.

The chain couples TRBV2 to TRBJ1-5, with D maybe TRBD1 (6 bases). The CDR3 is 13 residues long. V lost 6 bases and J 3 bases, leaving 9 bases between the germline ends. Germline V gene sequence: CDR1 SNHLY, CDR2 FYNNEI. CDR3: CASSTGPNQPQHF. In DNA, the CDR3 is TGTGCCAGCAGCACAGGGCCCAATCAGCCCCAGCATTTT.

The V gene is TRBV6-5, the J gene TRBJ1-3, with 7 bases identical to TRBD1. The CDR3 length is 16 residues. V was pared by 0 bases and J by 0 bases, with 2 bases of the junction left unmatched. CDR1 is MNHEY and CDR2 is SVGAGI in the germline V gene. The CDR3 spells CASSYSGQHSGNTIYF. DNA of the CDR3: TGTGCCAGCAGTTACTCGGGACAGCACTCTGGAAACACCATATATTTT.

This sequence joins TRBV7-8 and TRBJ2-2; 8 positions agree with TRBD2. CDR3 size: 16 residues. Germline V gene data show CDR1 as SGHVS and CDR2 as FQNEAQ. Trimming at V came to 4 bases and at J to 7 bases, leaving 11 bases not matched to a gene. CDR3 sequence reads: CASSSQEREWDGELFF. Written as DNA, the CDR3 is TGTGCCAGCAGCTCCCAGGAGCGGGAGTGGGACGGGGAGCTGTTTTTT.

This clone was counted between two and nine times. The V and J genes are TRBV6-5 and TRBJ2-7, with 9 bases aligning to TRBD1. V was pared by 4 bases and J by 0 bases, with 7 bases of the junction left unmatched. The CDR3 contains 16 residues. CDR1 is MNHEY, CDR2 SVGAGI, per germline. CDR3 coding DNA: TGTGCCAGCAGTTTCCTCGGGACAGGGATCTCCTACGAGCAGTACTTC. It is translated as CASSFLGTGISYEQYF.

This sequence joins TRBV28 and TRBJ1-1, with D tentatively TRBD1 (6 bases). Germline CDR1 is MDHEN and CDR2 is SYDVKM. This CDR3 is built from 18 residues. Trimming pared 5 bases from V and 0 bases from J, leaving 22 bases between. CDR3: CASSPLGVDRFLNTEAFF. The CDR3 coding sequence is TGTGCCAGCAGTCCTTTGGGGGTCGACAGGTTTTTGAACACTGAAGCTTTCTTT.

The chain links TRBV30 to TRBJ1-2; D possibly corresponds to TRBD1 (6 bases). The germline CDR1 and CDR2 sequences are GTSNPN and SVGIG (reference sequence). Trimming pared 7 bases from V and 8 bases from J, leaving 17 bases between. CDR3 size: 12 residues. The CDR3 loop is CALATGTRGYTF. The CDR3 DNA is TGTGCCTTAGCGACAGGCACAAGGGGCTACACCTTC.